This entry lists 29 T cell receptor beta chains sequenced from one sample in a study of blood T cell repertoires in COVID-19. Some clones are missing from TCRdb's copy, which holds only in-frame ones; the method was immunoSEQ multiplex PCR. The data contain some 290,000 clones, about 88% of them singletons. Sequenced material: peripheral blood. The receptors shown here come from a woman in her 30s with COVID-19, enrolled during active disease.

The chain has TRBV6-4 and TRBJ1-2; TRBD1 agrees at 10 bases. The V gene's germline CDR1 is MRHNA and CDR2 SNTAGT. The CDR3 extends over 13 amino acids. The V gene end was trimmed by 4 bases and the J gene end by 6 bases; junction bases not matched to a gene: 2. CDR3 loop: CASSGTGGNGYTF. The DNA of the CDR3 is TGTGCCAGCAGTGGGACAGGGGGAAATGGCTACACCTTC.

The V call is TRBV7-6, the J call TRBJ2-3, with unresolved D. V dropped 5 bases and J dropped 3 bases, with 6 bases sitting between them. Germline V gives CDR1 SGHVS, CDR2 FNYEAQ. The CDR3 extends over 12 amino acids. Here the CDR3 reads CASSPRTDTQYF. The CDR3 DNA follows: TGTGCCAGCAGCCCTCGGACAGATACGCAGTATTTT.

The chain employs TRBV6-5 and TRBJ2-7, with D unresolved. Germline loops: CDR1 MNHEY, CDR2 SVGAGI. With 8 bases removed from V and 1 base from J, the gap between germline ends came to 6 bases. The CDR3 length is 11 residues. The chain's CDR3 is CASQLSYEQYF. CDR3 in DNA: TGTGCCAGCCAGTTATCCTACGAGCAGTACTTC.

The J gene is TRBJ1-1, the V gene TRBV19, with D possibly TRBD1 on 6 matching bases. The CDR3 is made up of 14 amino acids. V lost 5 bases, J lost 0 bases, and 10 bases lay in between. Per germline, CDR1 LNHDA and CDR2 SQIVND (reference sequence). The CDR3 DNA reads as TGTGCCAGTAGTCCGGACAGTTTGAACACTGAAGCTTTCTTT. It yields the protein CASSPDSLNTEAFF. Together with reference TRBV19 and TRBJ1-1, the CDR3 gives the full variable domain: DGGITQSPKYLFRKEGQNVTLSCEQNLNHDAMYWYRQDPGQGLRLIYYSQIVNDFQKGDIAEGYSVSREKKESFPLTVTSAQKNPTAFYLCASSPDSLNTEAFFGQGTRLTVV.

The V gene is TRBV9, the J gene TRBJ2-3; TRBD1 matches 8 bases. Germline V lookup: CDR1 SGDLS, CDR2 YYNGEE. The CDR3 sequence is 15 residues long. V shed 3 bases and J 5 bases; nucleotides not matched to a gene: 8. The CDR3 protein is CASSAQGAIGDTQYF. The CDR3 coding sequence is TGTGCCAGCAGCGCCCAGGGGGCTATTGGAGATACGCAGTATTTT.

This chain connects TRBV20-1 to TRBJ1-2; D is unclear. Trimming took off 7 bases at V and 10 bases at J, with 7 bases between the two ends. CDR3 length: 8 amino acids. The germline CDR1 and CDR2 sequences are DFQATT and SNEGSKA (reference sequence). For the CDR3, the DNA is TGCAGTGGGGAGACCTACACCTTC. This gives the protein CSGETYTF.

V gene TRBV6-5 combines with J gene TRBJ2-7; 8 bases align to TRBD1. Germline V CDR1 and CDR2: MNHEY, SVGAGI. This CDR3 contains 15 residues. Germline trimming cut 7 bases from V and 1 base from J; bases unmatched to any gene: 9. Written as DNA, the CDR3 is TGTGCCAGCACAATCTGGACAGGGCTATCCTACGAGCAGTACTTC. This translates into CASTIWTGLSYEQYF.

This chain connects TRBV7-9 to TRBJ2-7; TRBD1 might be the D (6 bases). CDR3 length equals 13 residues. Germline V gives CDR1 SEHNR, CDR2 FQNEAQ (reference sequence). With 4 bases removed from V and 2 bases from J, the gap between germline ends came to 9 bases. The CDR3 protein is CASSSGTTYEQYF. CDR3 nucleotides: TGTGCCAGCAGCTCCGGGACAACCTACGAGCAGTACTTC.

A word on this clone: This sample also contains other DNA sequences that code for the same CDR3. V is TRBV11-2 and J is TRBJ1-2; TRBD1 might be the D (5 bases). The CDR3 runs 12 residues. Germline V CDR1 and CDR2: SGHAT, FQNNGV. Trimming removed 2 bases from V and 5 bases from J, with 6 bases in between. The CDR3 is CASSLQGYGYTF. CDR3 coding DNA: TGTGCCAGCAGCTTACAGGGTTATGGCTACACCTTC.

This clone was detected only once. The V and J genes are TRBV4-3 and TRBJ1-3; 7 nucleotides agree with TRBD1. Germline V gives CDR1 LGHNA, CDR2 YSLEER. Trimming removed 1 base from V and 5 bases from J; junction bases left unmatched: 5. The CDR3 loop spans 15 amino acids. The chain's CDR3 is CASSQARDSRNTIYF. CDR3 bases: TGCGCCAGCAGCCAAGCCCGGGACAGCAGAAACACCATATATTTT.

The CDR3 region has the DNA TGCAGTGCTAGTCCCGGGACTAGCTCCTACAATGAGCAGTTCTTC. It is translated as CSASPGTSSYNEQFF. J is TRBJ2-1 and V is TRBV20-1, with 8 bases fitting TRBD2. V shed 3 bases, J shed 0 bases, and the junction held 4 bases outside the gene matches. In germline, CDR1 is DFQATT, CDR2 SNEGSKA (reference sequence). This CDR3 spans 15 amino acids.

The V call is TRBV5-4, the J call TRBJ2-2, with D possibly TRBD2 on 5 matching bases. The CDR3 is made up of 15 amino acids. V was clipped by 5 bases and J by 1 base, with 12 bases between them. Germline loops: CDR1 SGHNT, CDR2 YYREEE (reference sequence). This CDR3 is CASRDGEMNTGELFF. CDR3 DNA: TGTGCCAGCAGGGATGGGGAGATGAACACCGGGGAGCTGTTTTTT.

This rearrangement joins TRBV24-1 to TRBJ2-7, with a tentative D call TRBD1 (6 bases). From germline, CDR1 is KGHDR and CDR2 SFDVKD. V gave up 3 bases and J gave up 7 bases, with 18 bases separating them. The CDR3 runs to 15 residues. For the CDR3, the DNA is TGTGCCACCAGTGATCCAGGGGCCCCTACGATGGAGCAGTACTTC. This gives the protein CATSDPGAPTMEQYF.

This clone was detected only once. The CDR3 sequence is CASTSRGDTEAFF. In DNA form, the CDR3 reads TGCGCCAGCACCAGCAGGGGGGACACTGAAGCTTTCTTT. V is TRBV5-1 and J is TRBJ1-1, with 7 bases that match TRBD1. After removal of 6 bases from V and 3 bases from J, the junction contained 5 bases not matched to a gene. Germline loops: CDR1 SGHRS, CDR2 YFSETQ. This CDR3 has 13 residues.

The rearrangement joins TRBV5-5 to TRBJ1-2; a weak D match, TRBD1 (6 bases). The V gene's germline CDR1 is SGHKS and CDR2 YYEKEE (reference sequence). Trimming stripped 2 bases from V and 4 bases from J, with 9 bases between. The CDR3 loop spans 13 amino acids. CDR3 DNA: TGTGCCAGCAGCTTAGGGGGTACCTATGGCTACACCTTC. It yields the protein CASSLGGTYGYTF.

The rearrangement uses TRBV2 and TRBJ2-7; TRBD2 matches 7 bases. The V and J ends lost 8 bases and 0 bases, in that order; junction bases with no gene match: 7. Germline values: CDR1 SNHLY, CDR2 FYNNEI. This CDR3 spans 14 amino acids. The CDR3 loop is CASGMGGNSYEQYF. The DNA for the CDR3 is TGTGCCAGCGGTATGGGGGGGAACTCCTACGAGCAGTACTTC.

The chain employs TRBV19 and TRBJ2-1, with 13 bases identical to TRBD2. Germline V gene data show CDR1 as LNHDA and CDR2 as SQIVND (reference sequence). This CDR3 comprises 17 residues. V dropped 6 bases and J dropped 7; count of bases not matched to a gene: 12. CDR3 sequence (DNA): TGTGCCAGTAGCCACCAACGCGGGACTAGCGGGACGAATGAGCAGTTCTTC. This gives the protein CASSHQRGTSGTNEQFF.

The chain combines TRBV30 with TRBJ1-3; tentatively, D is TRBD1 (5 bases). CDR1 and CDR2 (germline): GTSNPN, SVGIG (reference sequence). This CDR3 contains 15 residues. Trimming left V 8 bases short and J 0 bases short, with 17 bases between. The CDR3 DNA reads as TGTGCCGCCACAAGGGACTTCAGCTCTGGAAACACCATATATTTT. This encodes CAATRDFSSGNTIYF.

J is TRBJ2-7 and V is TRBV9, with no clear D. In germline, CDR1 is SGDLS, CDR2 YYNGEE. The V end was cut by 0 bases, the J end by 0 bases, with 7 bases between. CDR3 length equals 14 residues. In nucleotides, the CDR3 is TGTGCCAGCAGCGTAGAACTAAGCTCCTACGAGCAGTACTTC. Protein: CASSVELSSYEQYF.

V is TRBV4-2 and J is TRBJ2-3; 11 bases agree with TRBD2. Trimming cost V 1 base and J 3 bases; bases outside gene matches: 3. The CDR3 is made up of 16 amino acids. CDR1 and CDR2 (germline): LGHNA, YNFKEQ. CDR3 DNA: TGTGCCAGCAGCCAAGGTAGCGGGAGGGGGACAGATACGCAGTATTTT. Translating gives CASSQGSGRGTDTQYF.

The chain couples TRBV30 to TRBJ1-5, with a weak D call TRBD1 (6 bases). V dropped 0 bases and J dropped 2 bases, with 14 bases sitting between them. Germline V gene data show CDR1 as GTSNPN and CDR2 as SVGIG (reference sequence). This CDR3 is built from 16 residues. The DNA of the CDR3 is TGTGCCTGGAGTGTCAAGGACAGTTTGGGCAATCAGCCCCAGCATTTT. Protein product: CAWSVKDSLGNQPQHF.

This chain uses TRBV19 with TRBJ1-4, with D possibly TRBD1 on 6 matching bases. The CDR3 spans 14 residues. CDR1 and CDR2 (germline): LNHDA, SQIVND (reference sequence). The ends were cut back, 7 bases at V and 7 bases at J, with 16 bases in the middle. The CDR3 region has the DNA TGTGCCAGTATCTCGGGCAGGGGTCGTGAAAAACTGTTTTTT. Translating gives CASISGRGREKLFF.

This chain links TRBV5-6 with TRBJ2-5; maybe TRBD2 (5 bases). V was shortened by 2 bases and J by 5 bases, with 16 bases between the two germline ends. This CDR3 region has 15 residues. Germline V gene data show CDR1 as SGHDT and CDR2 as YYEEEE. DNA of the CDR3: TGTGCCAGCAGCTTTCAAACGCCCGGCGGGGAGACCCAGTACTTC. Its protein is CASSFQTPGGETQYF.

The genes are TRBV30 and TRBJ2-3; a possible D gene is TRBD1 (5 bases). The germline CDR1 and CDR2 sequences are GTSNPN and SVGIG (reference sequence). The V end was cut by 2 bases, the J end by 4 bases, with 16 bases between. This CDR3 is built from 15 residues. CDR3 protein: CAWSKRQKISDTQYF. Written as DNA, the CDR3 is TGTGCCTGGAGTAAAAGACAGAAAATTTCAGATACGCAGTATTTT.

The chain uses TRBV5-4 and TRBJ2-1; TRBD1 agrees at 10 bases. The CDR3 runs to 16 residues. The V gene end was trimmed by 4 bases and the J gene end by 0 bases; junction bases not matched to a gene: 4. Germline V gene lookup returns CDR1 SGHNT and CDR2 YYREEE (reference sequence). This chain's CDR3 is CASSRDRGLSYNEQFF. The CDR3 DNA is TGTGCCAGCAGCCGGGACAGGGGCCTCTCCTACAATGAGCAGTTCTTC.

The V gene is TRBV28, the J gene TRBJ2-7, with 12 bases lining up with TRBD2. Germline V gene lookup returns CDR1 MDHEN and CDR2 SYDVKM. There are 15 residues in the CDR3. Trimming cost V 8 bases and J 3 bases; bases outside gene matches: 8. This CDR3 reads CASDTLTSGSYEQYF. CDR3 DNA sequence: TGTGCCAGCGACACCTTGACTAGCGGGAGCTACGAGCAGTACTTC. The variable domain in full, with the rest retrieved from reference TRBV28 and TRBJ2-7, is DVKVTQSSRYLVKRTGEKVFLECVQDMDHENMFWYRQDPGLGLRLIYFSYDVKMKEKGDIPEGYSVSREKKERFSLILESASTNQTSMYLCASDTLTSGSYEQYFGPGTRLTVT.

This sequence joins TRBV29-1 and TRBJ2-4; TRBD2 is a possible D gene (5 bases). V dropped 6 bases and J dropped 9 bases, with 12 bases sitting between them. This CDR3 contains 11 residues. The V gene's germline CDR1 is SQVTM and CDR2 ANQGSEA. The CDR3 DNA reads as TGCAGCGTAGGCCGAGGGTCCATTCAGTACTTC. Translation: CSVGRGSIQYF.

This rearrangement joins TRBV27 to TRBJ2-7; TRBD1 might be the D (6 bases). V lost 5 bases and J lost 6, with 11 bases in between. The CDR3 contains 12 residues. Germline V gene lookup returns CDR1 MNHEY and CDR2 SMNVEV (reference sequence). The DNA for the CDR3 is TGTGCCAGCAGTACAGGGTTGGGCGAGCAGTACTTC. Amino acid sequence: CASSTGLGEQYF.

The V call is TRBV15, the J call TRBJ1-1; tentatively, D is TRBD1 (6 bases). The CDR3 is 13 residues long. V was trimmed by 2 bases and J by 3 bases, leaving 7 bases between them. Germline CDR1 is LNHNV and CDR2 is YYDKDF (reference sequence). CDR3 sequence (DNA): TGTGCCACCAGCAGAACAGGGTACACTGAAGCTTTCTTT. It is translated as CATSRTGYTEAFF.